Listed below are T cell receptor beta chains from one sample, sequenced in a study of identical twins. Each CDR3 protein gets one entry after TCRdb re-called the 5' RACE reads with MiXCR. This table has approximately 700,000 distinct CDR3 sequences, 18% appearing once. The same sample was also studied in work on T cells expressing NK-cell markers.

What was sequenced was PBMCs. These receptors were taken from a woman between 18 and 29 years old in good health. Both conserved end residues are part of each CDR3. The D gene is left open where the match is weak. Clone size appears in some rows only: once, few, many, or a class for an expanded clone.

CDR3aa: CASSLLTSWGFNEQFF
CDR3nt: TGTGCCAGCAGCTTACTGACTAGCTGGGGGTTCAATGAGCAGTTCTTC
abundance: few
d_gene: TRBD2
v_gene: TRBV7-6
len: 16
j_gene: TRBJ2-1

CDR3aa: CASSGTSGRTDTQYF
CDR3nt: TGCGCCAGCAGCGGGACTAGCGGGAGGACAGATACGCAGTATTTT
abundance: -
d_gene: TRBD2
v_gene: TRBV5-1
len: 15
j_gene: TRBJ2-3

CDR3aa: CATSDLHQPQHF
CDR3nt: TGTGCCACCAGTGATTTGCATCAGCCCCAGCATTTT
abundance: few
d_gene: -
v_gene: TRBV24-1
len: 12
j_gene: TRBJ1-5

CDR3aa: CASSYSIAGSTDTQYF
CDR3nt: TGTGCCAGCAGCTATTCTATAGCGGGGAGCACAGATACGCAGTATTTT
abundance: -
d_gene: TRBD2
v_gene: TRBV6-2/TRBV6-3
len: 16
j_gene: TRBJ2-3

CDR3aa: CASSEDRRVGREKLFF
CDR3nt: TGTGCCAGCAGTGAAGACCGCCGGGTGGGACGGGAAAAACTGTTTTTT
abundance: -
d_gene: -
v_gene: TRBV6-1
len: 16
j_gene: TRBJ1-4

CDR3aa: CASSELGQSWTMGQFF
CDR3nt: TGCGCCAGCAGTGAGTTGGGACAGAGTTGGACCATGGGGCAGTTCTTC
abundance: -
d_gene: TRBD1
v_gene: TRBV10-2
len: 16
j_gene: TRBJ2-1

CDR3aa: CASSRRQGEDEQYF
CDR3nt: TGTGCCAGCAGCCGTCGACAGGGAGAGGACGAGCAGTACTTC
abundance: -
d_gene: TRBD1
v_gene: TRBV14
len: 14
j_gene: TRBJ2-7

CDR3aa: CASSVKTSGGAGSYNEQFF
CDR3nt: TGCGCCAGCAGCGTGAAGACTAGCGGGGGGGCTGGATCCTACAATGAGCAGTTCTTC
abundance: -
d_gene: TRBD2
v_gene: TRBV5-1
len: 19
j_gene: TRBJ2-1

CDR3aa: CSVEIYEQFF
CDR3nt: TGCAGCGTTGAAATCTATGAGCAGTTCTTC
abundance: -
d_gene: -
v_gene: TRBV29-1
len: 10
j_gene: TRBJ2-1

CDR3aa: CASSAPGTLNTEAFF
CDR3nt: TGTGCCAGCAGTGCCCCTGGCACCCTGAACACTGAAGCTTTCTTT
abundance: few
d_gene: -
v_gene: TRBV6-1
len: 15
j_gene: TRBJ1-1

CDR3aa: CASSSLSSASYNEQFF
CDR3nt: TGTGCCAGCAGCTCCCTTTCTAGCGCCTCCTACAATGAGCAGTTCTTC
abundance: -
d_gene: -
v_gene: TRBV7-2
len: 16
j_gene: TRBJ2-1

CDR3aa: CASQMGPFAPQHF
CDR3nt: TGTGCCAGCCAGATGGGACCCTTCGCGCCCCAGCATTTT
abundance: many
d_gene: -
v_gene: TRBV27
len: 13
j_gene: TRBJ1-5

CDR3aa: CSAREYRRNTEAFF
CDR3nt: TGCAGTGCTAGAGAGTACAGGCGAAACACTGAAGCTTTCTTT
abundance: -
d_gene: -
v_gene: TRBV20-1
len: 14
j_gene: TRBJ1-1

CDR3aa: CASSYSSLVGTEAFF
CDR3nt: TGTGCCAGCAGTTACTCGTCTCTTGTGGGCACTGAAGCTTTCTTT
abundance: few
d_gene: -
v_gene: TRBV6-5
len: 15
j_gene: TRBJ1-1

CDR3aa: CASSPISGPTYEQYF
CDR3nt: TGTGCCAGCTCACCGATATCCGGACCTACCTACGAGCAGTACTTC
abundance: few
d_gene: -
v_gene: TRBV18
len: 15
j_gene: TRBJ2-7

CDR3aa: CASGGAGDEQFF
CDR3nt: TGTGCCTCGGGGGGGGCTGGGGATGAGCAGTTCTTC
abundance: many
d_gene: TRBD2
v_gene: TRBV9
len: 12
j_gene: TRBJ2-1

CDR3aa: CASSSDGEADTQYF
CDR3nt: TGTGCCAGCAGCTCCGACGGTGAGGCAGATACGCAGTATTTT
abundance: -
d_gene: -
v_gene: TRBV7-8
len: 14
j_gene: TRBJ2-3

CDR3aa: CSARDDFPSPLHF
CDR3nt: TGCAGTGCTAGAGATGATTTCCCCTCACCCCTCCACTTT
abundance: -
d_gene: -
v_gene: TRBV20-1
len: 13
j_gene: TRBJ1-6

CDR3aa: CASSVVGTGGTDTQYF
CDR3nt: TGTGCCAGCAGCGTAGTTGGCACAGGGGGTACAGATACGCAGTATTTT
abundance: few
d_gene: TRBD1
v_gene: TRBV9
len: 16
j_gene: TRBJ2-3

CDR3aa: CSVTEQSKNTGELFF
CDR3nt: TGCAGCGTTACGGAGCAGTCAAAGAACACCGGGGAGCTGTTTTTT
abundance: -
d_gene: -
v_gene: TRBV29-1
len: 15
j_gene: TRBJ2-2

CDR3aa: CASSYPTSTNEQFF
CDR3nt: TGTGCCAGCAGTTACCCGACCTCTACAAATGAGCAGTTCTTC
abundance: -
d_gene: -
v_gene: TRBV6-2/TRBV6-3
len: 14
j_gene: TRBJ2-1

CDR3aa: CSAWGFAGDTQYF
CDR3nt: TGCAGTGCTTGGGGGTTCGCCGGGGATACGCAGTATTTT
abundance: few
d_gene: -
v_gene: TRBV20-1
len: 13
j_gene: TRBJ2-3